Following are 13 T cell receptor beta chains from one sample sequenced in a study of HIV-infected patients and healthy controls. Each CDR3 protein is one row after TCRdb ran MiXCR on the 5' RACE reads. The sample has tens of thousands of distinct CDR3 sequences; approximately 16% are singletons. Sequenced sample: CD4+ T cells from blood. Source of these receptors: a human donor in good health.

This clonotype was detected a few times. This chain joins TRBV6-6 and TRBJ2-3; 11 positions agree with TRBD2. The CDR3 extends over 15 amino acids. Germline CDR1 and CDR2: MNHNY and SVGAGI (reference sequence). The V segment lost 5 bases and the J segment 4 bases; nucleotides outside the gene matches: 5. The CDR3 DNA follows: TGTGCCAGCAGTATACTAGCGGGGGTTCCAGATACGCAGTATTTT. Amino acids: CASSILAGVPDTQYF.

This clonotype was seen many times. The CDR3 sequence: CSTVHRAKGDTQYF. The CDR3 region has the DNA TGCAGCACCGTCCACAGGGCGAAGGGAGATACGCAGTATTTT. The chain employs TRBV29-1 and TRBJ2-3, with D possibly TRBD1 on 6 matching bases. The V end lost 8 bases, the J end lost 5 bases, and 20 bases lay between the germline ends. Germline-derived CDR1 and CDR2 are SQVTM and ANQGSEA. This CDR3 has 14 residues.

The genes are TRBV7-3 and TRBJ2-7, with 9 bases aligning to TRBD1. Germline V gene lookup returns CDR1 SGHTA and CDR2 FQGTGA. The V gene end was trimmed by 5 bases and the J gene end by 2 bases; junction bases not matched to a gene: 7. The CDR3 loop spans 15 amino acids. The CDR3 loop is CASSMGQGQTYEQYF. CDR3 coding DNA: TGTGCCAGCAGCATGGGACAGGGTCAGACCTACGAGCAGTACTTC. The whole variable domain, filled in from reference TRBV7-3 and TRBJ2-7, reads GAGVSQTPSNKVTEKGKYVELRCDPISGHTALYWYRQSLGQGPEFLIYFQGTGAADDSGLPNDRFFAVRPEGSVSTLKIQRTERGDSAVYLCASSMGQGQTYEQYFGPGTRLTVT.

This clonotype appeared many times. In nucleotides, the CDR3 is TGTGCCTGGAGGAATCGACTAGCGGGCCTCCAAGAGACCCAGTACTTC. This gives the protein CAWRNRLAGLQETQYF. The rearrangement links TRBV30 to TRBJ2-5; TRBD2 matches at 10 bases. CDR1 GTSNPN and CDR2 SVGIG come from the germline V gene (reference sequence). There are 16 residues in the CDR3. V lost 3 bases and J lost 1; bases outside the gene matches: 8. The variable domain in full, with the rest retrieved from reference TRBV30 and TRBJ2-5, is SQTIHQWPATLVQPVGSPLSLECTVEGTSNPNLYWYRQAAGRGLQLLFYSVGIGQISSEVPQNLSASRPQDRQFILSSKKLLLSDSGFYLCAWRNRLAGLQETQYFGPGTRLLVL.

This clonotype was observed many times. The rearrangement uses TRBV15 and TRBJ2-3; 9 positions agree with TRBD2. The CDR3 has 17 residues. Germline V gene data show CDR1 as LNHNV and CDR2 as YYDKDF (reference sequence). The V segment lost 1 base and the J segment 4 bases; nucleotides outside the gene matches: 9. For the CDR3, the DNA is TGTGCCACCAGCAGAGCATTAGCGGGAGTTAAAGCAGATACGCAGTATTTT. Its translation: CATSRALAGVKADTQYF.

The chain recombines TRBV19 with TRBJ1-2, with 12 bases aligning to TRBD1. Germline CDR1 and CDR2: LNHDA and SQIVND (reference sequence). With 6 bases clipped from V and 8 bases from J, the junction kept 7 bases outside the gene matches. This CDR3 has 14 residues. The CDR3 protein is CASRNRDRGLGYTF. DNA for the CDR3: TGTGCCAGTAGGAACCGGGACAGGGGGCTCGGCTACACCTTC.

In its sample, this clonotype was seen a few times. This chain joins TRBV10-3 and TRBJ2-7; the match to TRBD1 covers 9 bases. The CDR3 runs to 15 residues. V lost 0 bases and J lost 6; bases outside the gene matches: 6. The V gene's germline CDR1 is ENHRY and CDR2 SYGVKD. The CDR3 DNA reads TGTGCCATCAGTGAGTCGGGGGGACAGGGTTCCGAGCAGTACTTC. It codes for CAISESGGQGSEQYF.

This clonotype was observed a handful of times. The V call is TRBV6-6, the J call TRBJ1-5, with 7 bases fitting TRBD1. The V and J ends lost 1 base and 0 bases, in that order; junction bases with no gene match: 21. The germline V gene encodes CDR1 MNHNY and CDR2 SVGAGI (reference sequence). CDR3 length: 22 amino acids. This chain's CDR3 is CASSYYTGQSRIRIPSNQPQHF. The CDR3 DNA sequence: TGTGCCAGCAGTTACTACACGGGACAGTCGAGGATTCGGATCCCTAGCAATCAGCCCCAGCATTTT.

This clonotype was counted between two and nine times. The rearrangement uses TRBV30 and TRBJ1-4; a weak D match, TRBD1 (6 bases). This CDR3 comprises 16 residues. Trimming left V 2 bases short and J 0 bases short, with 13 bases between. Germline CDR1 and CDR2: GTSNPN and SVGIG (reference sequence). The CDR3 coding sequence is TGTGCCTGGAGTCTAGGGGGGACCGCAACTAATGAAAAACTGTTTTTT. This translates into CAWSLGGTATNEKLFF.

This clonotype occurred a few times. The chain joins TRBV12-3 or TRBV12-4 to TRBJ1-4, with D maybe TRBD1 (6 bases). This CDR3 spans 15 amino acids. The germline V and J ends were trimmed by 5 bases and 8 bases, with 18 bases remaining between them. DNA for the CDR3: TGTGCCAGCAGTACCACAGGGTCCGGGGTCGAAAAACTGTTTTTT. This codes for CASSTTGSGVEKLFF.

The chain has TRBV6-2 or TRBV6-3 and TRBJ1-1, with D hard to call. This CDR3 spans 13 amino acids. Deletions cut 7 bases from V and 5 bases from J, with 14 bases between. Per germline, CDR1 MNHEY and CDR2 SVGEGT. As DNA, the CDR3 is TGTGCCAGCATATTGACACTAGGGACTGAAGCTTTCTTT. Protein product: CASILTLGTEAFF.

This clonotype was seen a few times. V is TRBV7-9 and J is TRBJ2-5; D may be TRBD1 (6 bases). V was shortened by 10 bases and J by 5 bases, with 17 bases between the two germline ends. This CDR3 region has 13 residues. The germline gives CDR1 SEHNR, CDR2 FQNEAQ (reference sequence). The CDR3 DNA reads TGTGCCACCAGGGACAAGCGTGGGGAGACCCAGTACTTC. It specifies CATRDKRGETQYF. The entire variable domain, with the rest obtained from reference TRBV7-9 and TRBJ2-5, is as follows: DTGVSQNPRHKITKRGQNVTFRCDPISEHNRLYWYRQTLGQGPEFLTYFQNEAQLEKSRLLSDRFSAERPKGSFSTLEIQRTEQGDSAMYLCATRDKRGETQYFGPGTRLLVL.

This clonotype came up many times. The chain joins TRBV7-6 to TRBJ2-2, with 9 positions matching TRBD1. Germline CDR1 and CDR2: SGHVS and FNYEAQ. Trimming took 5 bases from V and 2 from J; bases not matched to a gene: 9. CDR3 length: 17 amino acids. In nucleotides, the CDR3 is TGTGCCAGCAGCCGATCTGGGACAGGGAAAAACACCGGGGAGCTGTTTTTT. This sequence encodes CASSRSGTGKNTGELFF.